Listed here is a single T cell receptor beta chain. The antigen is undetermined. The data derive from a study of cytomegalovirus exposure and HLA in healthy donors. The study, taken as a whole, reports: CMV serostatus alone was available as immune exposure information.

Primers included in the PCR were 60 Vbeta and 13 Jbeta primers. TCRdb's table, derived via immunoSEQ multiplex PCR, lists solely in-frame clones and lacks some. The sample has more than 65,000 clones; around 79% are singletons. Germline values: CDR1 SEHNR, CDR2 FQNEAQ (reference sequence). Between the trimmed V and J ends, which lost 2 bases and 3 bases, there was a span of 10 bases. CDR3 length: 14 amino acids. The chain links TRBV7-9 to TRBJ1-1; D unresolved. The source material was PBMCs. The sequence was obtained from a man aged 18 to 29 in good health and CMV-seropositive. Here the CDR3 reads CASSLRVSDTEAFF. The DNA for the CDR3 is TGTGCCAGCAGCTTACGGGTTTCGGACACTGAAGCTTTCTTT.